These T cell receptor beta chains were read from a single sample in a study of beta chain features in type 1 diabetes. Clones were read by immunoSEQ multiplex PCR, and TCRdb kept only the in-frame ones, dropping some. The data hold 130,000 or so clones, with roughly 9.7% observed a single time. Sequences were obtained from central memory CD4+ T cells from blood. The receptors were gathered from a woman aged 40 to 50 in good health. Both conserved end residues are part of each CDR3. D genes are given only for firm matches. Expanded clones get a size class; other rows say once, few or many, or leave the size out.

abundance: NA
d_gene: TRBD2
v_gene: TRBV2
j_gene: TRBJ2-5
CDR3nt: TGTGCCAGCAGTCTAGCGGGGGCCCTCCGGGAGACCCAGTACTTC
CDR3aa: CASSLAGALRETQYF

abundance: NA
d_gene: TRBD2
v_gene: TRBV9
j_gene: TRBJ2-7
CDR3nt: TGTGCCAGCAGCGTAGGTAGGACTAGCAGCCACGAGCAGTACTTC
CDR3aa: CASSVGRTSSHEQYF

abundance: NA
d_gene: TRBD1
v_gene: TRBV9
j_gene: TRBJ2-2
CDR3nt: TGTGCCAGCAGCGTACAGGGGGCGGGAACCGGGGAGCTGTTTTTT
CDR3aa: CASSVQGAGTGELFF

abundance: few
d_gene: NA
v_gene: TRBV7-5
j_gene: TRBJ2-3
CDR3nt: TGTGCCAGAAGCGGACCAGCGGGGAGCACAGATACGCAGTATTTT
CDR3aa: CARSGPAGSTDTQYF

abundance: few
d_gene: TRBD1
v_gene: TRBV5-1
j_gene: TRBJ2-2
CDR3nt: TGCGCCAGCAGCATAGGACAGGCAAACACCGGGGAGCTGTTTTTT
CDR3aa: CASSIGQANTGELFF

abundance: NA
d_gene: NA
v_gene: TRBV6-5
j_gene: TRBJ2-7
CDR3nt: TGTGCCAGCTCGCGGGACAGATCCTACGAGCAGTACTTC
CDR3aa: CASSRDRSYEQYF

abundance: few
d_gene: NA
v_gene: TRBV19
j_gene: TRBJ1-5
CDR3nt: TGTGCCACTCTCGACAGCCTCAATCAGCCCCAGCATTTT
CDR3aa: CATLDSLNQPQHF

abundance: few
d_gene: NA
v_gene: TRBV6-5
j_gene: TRBJ2-1
CDR3nt: TGTGCCAGCAAGGGGAGGTCGGGGTTTGAGCAGTTCTTC
CDR3aa: CASKGRSGFEQFF

abundance: NA
d_gene: NA
v_gene: TRBV18
j_gene: TRBJ1-5
CDR3nt: TGTGCCAGCTCTCGTAGTCTCCAACGTGACAATCAGCCCCAGCATTTT
CDR3aa: CASSRSLQRDNQPQHF

abundance: few
d_gene: NA
v_gene: TRBV1
j_gene: TRBJ2-2
CDR3nt: TGCACCAGCAGCCCTCGGGGGGCGGACACCGGGGAGCTGTTTTTT
CDR3aa: CTSSPRGADTGELFF

abundance: many
d_gene: TRBD2
v_gene: TRBV18
j_gene: TRBJ2-2
CDR3nt: TGTGCCAGCTCAGGAAGCGGGGGTGCCGGGGAGCTGTTTTTT
CDR3aa: CASSGSGGAGELFF

abundance: NA
d_gene: NA
v_gene: TRBV5-5
j_gene: TRBJ2-3
CDR3nt: TGTGCCAGCACCCGGGGGGCAGAACCCACAGATACGCAGTATTTT
CDR3aa: CASTRGAEPTDTQYF

abundance: few
d_gene: TRBD1
v_gene: TRBV6-5
j_gene: TRBJ2-7
CDR3nt: TGTGCCAGCAGTTACTCTGACAGGGGTTACGAGCAGTACTTC
CDR3aa: CASSYSDRGYEQYF

abundance: few
d_gene: NA
v_gene: TRBV5-4
j_gene: TRBJ2-7
CDR3nt: TGTGCCAGCAGCTTCAGCGACGGCCCCTACGAGCAGTACTTC
CDR3aa: CASSFSDGPYEQYF

abundance: NA
d_gene: NA
v_gene: TRBV11-2
j_gene: TRBJ1-5
CDR3nt: TGTGCCAGCAGCTCCGGCCGGGATCTCAATCAGCCCCAGCATTTT
CDR3aa: CASSSGRDLNQPQHF

abundance: NA
d_gene: NA
v_gene: TRBV2
j_gene: TRBJ1-1
CDR3nt: TGTGCCAGCACCCCCACTAATATAGTGAACACTGAAGCTTTCTTT
CDR3aa: CASTPTNIVNTEAFF

abundance: NA
d_gene: NA
v_gene: TRBV19
j_gene: TRBJ1-5
CDR3nt: TGTGCCAGTAGTCCCAGCGGGGGGATCCCTGGCAATCAGCCCCAGCATTTT
CDR3aa: CASSPSGGIPGNQPQHF

abundance: NA
d_gene: NA
v_gene: TRBV7-9
j_gene: TRBJ1-2
CDR3nt: TGTGCCACTGCGGGCAGGGGAGCTAACTATGGCTACACCTTC
CDR3aa: CATAGRGANYGYTF

abundance: NA
d_gene: NA
v_gene: TRBV2
j_gene: TRBJ2-7
CDR3nt: TGTGCCAGCAGCCCCAGGAGGGGATATTCCTACGAGCAGTACTTC
CDR3aa: CASSPRRGYSYEQYF

abundance: NA
d_gene: TRBD1
v_gene: TRBV5-1
j_gene: TRBJ2-4
CDR3nt: TGCGCCAGCAGCTGGGAAGGACAGGGTGATCCCCAGTACTTC
CDR3aa: CASSWEGQGDPQYF

abundance: NA
d_gene: NA
v_gene: TRBV9
j_gene: TRBJ1-2
CDR3nt: TGTGCCAGCAGCGTAGCCCAAAACTATGGCTACACCTTC
CDR3aa: CASSVAQNYGYTF

abundance: few
d_gene: TRBD2
v_gene: TRBV9
j_gene: TRBJ2-3
CDR3nt: TGTGCCAGCAGCCCGGGGACTAGCGGGAGAACTAGCACAGATACGCAGTATTTT
CDR3aa: CASSPGTSGRTSTDTQYF

abundance: few
d_gene: TRBD1
v_gene: TRBV2
j_gene: TRBJ2-5
CDR3nt: TGTGCCAGCAGTGCAGGACAGGGGTGGTCCCAAGAGACCCAGTACTTC
CDR3aa: CASSAGQGWSQETQYF

abundance: few
d_gene: TRBD2
v_gene: TRBV14
j_gene: TRBJ2-7
CDR3nt: TGTGCCAGCAGCCCGGCCGGGACTAGCGGGGGGCGGCACTTC
CDR3aa: CASSPAGTSGGRHF

abundance: few
d_gene: NA
v_gene: TRBV7-6
j_gene: TRBJ1-1
CDR3nt: TGTGCCAGCAAACAGGGAATGAACACTGAAGCTTTCTTT
CDR3aa: CASKQGMNTEAFF

abundance: NA
d_gene: TRBD2
v_gene: TRBV20-1
j_gene: TRBJ2-5
CDR3nt: TGCAGCGGGAGGGATCAAGAGACCCAGTACTTC
CDR3aa: CSGRDQETQYF

abundance: few
d_gene: TRBD1
v_gene: TRBV5-6
j_gene: TRBJ1-1
CDR3nt: TGTGCCAGCAGCTTGGGCGACAGGGGGCGAGTAACTGAAGCTTTCTTT
CDR3aa: CASSLGDRGRVTEAFF

abundance: NA
d_gene: NA
v_gene: TRBV5-6
j_gene: TRBJ2-7
CDR3nt: TGTGCCAGCAGCTTGTTGGGCAGCTCCTACGAGCAGTACTTC
CDR3aa: CASSLLGSSYEQYF

abundance: many
d_gene: TRBD1
v_gene: TRBV2
j_gene: TRBJ1-5
CDR3nt: TGTGCCAGTCGAACAGGGGATCAGCCCCAGCATTTT
CDR3aa: CASRTGDQPQHF

abundance: NA
d_gene: TRBD2
v_gene: TRBV11-2
j_gene: TRBJ2-1
CDR3nt: TGTGCCAGCAGCTTAAGCGGGGCCAACAATGAGCAGTTCTTC
CDR3aa: CASSLSGANNEQFF

abundance: NA
d_gene: NA
v_gene: TRBV7-2
j_gene: TRBJ2-5
CDR3nt: TGTGCCAGCAGCTTAAACGGTGGCCAAGAGACCCAGTACTTC
CDR3aa: CASSLNGGQETQYF

abundance: many
d_gene: NA
v_gene: TRBV6-1
j_gene: TRBJ1-1
CDR3nt: TGTGCCAGCAACAAGAACACTGAAGCTTTCTTT
CDR3aa: CASNKNTEAFF

abundance: NA
d_gene: TRBD1
v_gene: TRBV4-1
j_gene: TRBJ2-3
CDR3nt: TGCGCCAGCAGCCCCGGGACAGTCAGCACAGATACGCAGTATTTT
CDR3aa: CASSPGTVSTDTQYF

abundance: NA
d_gene: NA
v_gene: TRBV7-2
j_gene: TRBJ2-1
CDR3nt: TGTGCCAGCAGCCCGGTAAGGTGGAGTGAGCAGTTCTTC
CDR3aa: CASSPVRWSEQFF

abundance: NA
d_gene: NA
v_gene: TRBV5-1
j_gene: TRBJ2-3
CDR3nt: TGCGCCAGCAGCTTGGAACGGGTTGGAGATACGCAGTATTTT
CDR3aa: CASSLERVGDTQYF

abundance: many
d_gene: TRBD1
v_gene: TRBV27
j_gene: TRBJ2-7
CDR3nt: TGTGCCAGCAGTGACAGGGGTCGGTACTTC
CDR3aa: CASSDRGRYF

abundance: many
d_gene: NA
v_gene: TRBV5-6
j_gene: TRBJ1-2
CDR3nt: TGTGCCAGCAGAAGAGGATCTGGCTACACCTTC
CDR3aa: CASRRGSGYTF

abundance: medium-sized
d_gene: TRBD1
v_gene: TRBV7-9
j_gene: TRBJ1-2
CDR3nt: TGTGCCAGCAGGTCGACAGGGGGAACGGTTGATGGCTACACCTTC
CDR3aa: CASRSTGGTVDGYTF

abundance: NA
d_gene: NA
v_gene: TRBV5-4
j_gene: TRBJ1-5
CDR3nt: TGTGCCAGCACCGTAGGGGGTAGCAATCAGCCCCAGCATTTT
CDR3aa: CASTVGGSNQPQHF

abundance: NA
d_gene: TRBD1
v_gene: TRBV5-1
j_gene: TRBJ1-6
CDR3nt: TGCGCCAGCAGCAGGACAGGGCATGGAAATTCACCCCTCCACTTT
CDR3aa: CASSRTGHGNSPLHF

abundance: NA
d_gene: TRBD2
v_gene: TRBV11-1
j_gene: TRBJ2-1
CDR3nt: TGTGCCAGCTCCCGTAGCGGGGGGGCGGCCAATGAGCAGTTCTTC
CDR3aa: CASSRSGGAANEQFF

abundance: few
d_gene: TRBD1
v_gene: TRBV7-8
j_gene: TRBJ2-7
CDR3nt: TGTGCCAGCAGGCCGGCAGGGGGCTCCTACGAGCAGTACTTC
CDR3aa: CASRPAGGSYEQYF

abundance: few
d_gene: TRBD1
v_gene: TRBV5-1
j_gene: TRBJ1-1
CDR3nt: TGCGCCAGCAGACCGACAGGGGGTGAGAACACTGAAGCTTTCTTT
CDR3aa: CASRPTGGENTEAFF

abundance: NA
d_gene: NA
v_gene: TRBV11-2
j_gene: TRBJ1-2
CDR3nt: TGTGCCAGCAGCTTAGGGGGCGTAAGGTTTGATGGCTACACCTTC
CDR3aa: CASSLGGVRFDGYTF

abundance: NA
d_gene: TRBD1
v_gene: TRBV7-9
j_gene: TRBJ2-3
CDR3nt: TGTGCCAGCAGTCATCTAAGGACAGGGCTAATTGCAGATACGCAGTATTTT
CDR3aa: CASSHLRTGLIADTQYF

abundance: few
d_gene: NA
v_gene: TRBV20-1
j_gene: TRBJ1-1
CDR3nt: TGCAGTGCCCAAATGAACACTGAAGCTTTCTTT
CDR3aa: CSAQMNTEAFF

abundance: few
d_gene: TRBD1
v_gene: TRBV11-2
j_gene: TRBJ1-2
CDR3nt: TGTGCCAGCAGCTTAAAGGCCGGGACAGGTAGCAACTATGGCTACACCTTC
CDR3aa: CASSLKAGTGSNYGYTF

abundance: few
d_gene: TRBD1
v_gene: TRBV19
j_gene: TRBJ2-7
CDR3nt: TGTGCCAGTAGTATAGGACAGGGGGTTCGTGAGCAGTACTTC
CDR3aa: CASSIGQGVREQYF

abundance: NA
d_gene: TRBD1
v_gene: TRBV18
j_gene: TRBJ1-3
CDR3nt: TGTGCCAGCTCACGGGGACAGAGAGATGGAAACACCATATATTTT
CDR3aa: CASSRGQRDGNTIYF

abundance: few
d_gene: NA
v_gene: TRBV10-3
j_gene: TRBJ1-5
CDR3nt: TGTGCCATCAGTGAGTCTCTCGGGGAAAATCAGCCCCAGCATTTT
CDR3aa: CAISESLGENQPQHF

abundance: many
d_gene: NA
v_gene: TRBV28
j_gene: TRBJ2-4
CDR3nt: TGTGCCAGCAGTTTGGAGGGGAACATTCAGTACTTC
CDR3aa: CASSLEGNIQYF

abundance: few
d_gene: TRBD1
v_gene: TRBV15
j_gene: TRBJ2-5
CDR3nt: TGTGCCACCGCTGGGACAGGGGTCGAGACCCAGTACTTC
CDR3aa: CATAGTGVETQYF

abundance: NA
d_gene: TRBD1
v_gene: TRBV6-5
j_gene: TRBJ2-1
CDR3nt: TGTGCCAGCAGTTACTCGAGGGGGCGGGCTATCAATGAGCAGTTCTTC
CDR3aa: CASSYSRGRAINEQFF

abundance: NA
d_gene: NA
v_gene: TRBV7-8
j_gene: TRBJ2-3
CDR3nt: TGTGCCAGCAGCCACACAGATACGCAGTATTTT
CDR3aa: CASSHTDTQYF

abundance: NA
d_gene: NA
v_gene: TRBV2
j_gene: TRBJ1-2
CDR3nt: TGTGCCAGCAGTGAGCAGTTCGGGACATCAGCGGGCTACACCTTC
CDR3aa: CASSEQFGTSAGYTF